A selection of T cell receptor beta chains follows, all from one sample in a study of shared clonotypes between healthy human individuals. The assay was immunoSEQ multiplex PCR, and TCRdb's table has in-frame clones only and misses some. The sample carries 1.4 million to 1.5 million clones, roughly 96% recorded once. The sequenced sample consisted of naive CD4+ T cells sorted from blood. The origin of the receptors is a man aged 25 to 45 in good health. Each CDR3 is given with its conserved first and last residue. Each record gives: D gene, J gene, V gene, clone size, CDR3 protein, CDR3 DNA. D genes are given only for firm matches. A row's size may be missing; if present it is once, few, many or a size class.

.	TRBJ1-1	TRBV4-1	.	CASSQVAGDKAEAFF	TGCGCCAGCAGCCAAGTAGCAGGGGATAAGGCTGAAGCTTTCTTT
.	TRBJ2-1	TRBV11-2	.	CASRPSGPYNEQFF	TGTGCCAGCAGACCCAGCGGCCCCTACAATGAGCAGTTCTTC
TRBD1	TRBJ2-1	TRBV5-4	.	CASSPKDRGGFGVEQFF	TGTGCCAGCAGTCCCAAAGACAGGGGGGGTTTCGGAGTTGAGCAGTTCTTC
.	TRBJ2-7	TRBV30	.	CAWSGPGAGEQYF	TGTGCCTGGAGTGGGCCCGGGGCCGGGGAGCAGTACTTC
.	TRBJ2-1	TRBV5-5	.	CASSFITSMSYNEQFF	TGTGCCAGCAGCTTTATAACTAGCATGTCCTACAATGAGCAGTTCTTC
TRBD2	TRBJ2-1	TRBV7-9	.	CASSLVTSGMNNEQFF	TGTGCCAGCAGCTTAGTAACTAGCGGGATGAACAATGAGCAGTTCTTC
TRBD1	TRBJ2-2	TRBV30	.	CAWSVTARGLLNTGELFF	TGTGCCTGGAGTGTAACGGCCAGGGGGTTGTTGAACACCGGGGAGCTGTTTTTT
TRBD2	TRBJ2-3	TRBV10-1	once	CASSDALGASGADTQYF	TGCGCCAGCAGTGACGCGCTAGGGGCTAGCGGGGCAGATACGCAGTATTTT
.	TRBJ2-7	TRBV7-8	.	CASSFREGNYEQYF	TGTGCCAGCAGCTTCAGGGAAGGGAACTACGAGCAGTACTTC
.	TRBJ2-1	TRBV4-3	.	CASSQDTGFF	TGCGCCAGCAGCCAAGATACGGGGTTCTTC
.	TRBJ2-6	TRBV11-3	once	CASSLDCGGNRAGANVLTF	TGTGCCAGCAGCTTAGACTGCGGTGGGAACAGGGCTGGGGCCAACGTCCTGACTTTC
.	TRBJ1-5	TRBV6-1	.	CASSESPGTDNQPQHF	TGTGCCAGCAGTGAATCGCCAGGGACGGACAATCAGCCCCAGCATTTT
TRBD1	TRBJ1-2	TRBV30	once	CAWSHTGGYGYTF	TGTGCCTGGAGTCACACAGGGGGGTATGGCTACACCTTC
TRBD1	TRBJ2-3	TRBV19	.	CASSIAPTGSDTQYF	TGTGCCAGTAGTATCGCCCCGACAGGGTCCGATACGCAGTATTTT
TRBD1	TRBJ2-7	TRBV29-1	.	CSVEGNRGEQYF	TGCAGCGTTGAAGGGAACAGGGGCGAGCAGTACTTC
TRBD2	TRBJ2-3	TRBV5-1	.	CASSPQPVTPQRGDTQYF	TGCGCCAGCAGTCCTCAACCGGTGACTCCGCAGCGGGGGGATACGCAGTATTTT
.	TRBJ2-7	TRBV6-1	.	CASSALSYEQYF	TGTGCCAGCAGTGCCCTCTCCTACGAGCAGTACTTC
TRBD1	TRBJ1-4	TRBV29-1	.	CSAYTRTGPEKLFF	TGCAGCGCCTACACCAGGACAGGGCCAGAAAAACTGTTTTTT
.	TRBJ1-2	TRBV4-2	.	CASSQDWGGDLPYGYTF	TGTGCCAGCAGCCAAGATTGGGGCGGAGACCTCCCCTATGGCTACACCTTC
.	TRBJ1-2	TRBV4-3	.	CASSQGGAGGYTF	TGCGCCAGCAGCCAAGGGGGGGCTGGTGGCTACACCTTC
.	TRBJ2-5	TRBV30	once	CAWSVLSETQYF	TGTGCCTGGAGTGTACTCTCAGAGACCCAGTACTTC
.	TRBJ1-1	TRBV5-4	.	CASSLFRWLGTGNTEAFF	TGTGCCAGCAGCTTGTTCCGTTGGTTGGGGACTGGGAACACTGAAGCTTTCTTT
TRBD2	TRBJ2-7	TRBV7-9	.	CASSIKHRLAGTYEQYF	TGTGCCAGCAGCATAAAGCACCGACTAGCGGGCACCTACGAGCAGTACTTC
TRBD2	TRBJ2-1	TRBV7-9	.	CASSFRLADTIYNEQFF	TGTGCCAGCAGCTTCAGACTAGCGGATACCATCTACAATGAGCAGTTCTTC
TRBD2	TRBJ2-7	TRBV5-4	.	CASSPSRGRALYEQYF	TGTGCCAGCAGCCCCTCGCGCGGGAGGGCACTGTACGAGCAGTACTTC
.	TRBJ2-5	TRBV5-1	.	CASSFSTWVQETQYF	TGCGCCAGCAGCTTTTCCACCTGGGTCCAAGAGACCCAGTACTTC
.	TRBJ2-3	TRBV7-6	.	CASSPRTDTQYF	TGTGCCAGCAGCCCAAGGACAGATACGCAGTATTTT
.	TRBJ1-1	TRBV7-9	.	CASSLGRDLELAFF	TGTGCCAGCAGCTTAGGGAGGGACCTGGAGTTAGCTTTCTTT
.	TRBJ1-3	TRBV5-1	.	CASSLDPGDRGNTIYF	TGCGCCAGCAGCTTGGATCCCGGGGATCGCGGAAACACCATATATTTT
.	TRBJ1-5	TRBV5-8	.	CASSAQPQHF	TGTGCCAGCAGCGCTCAGCCCCAGCATTTT
.	TRBJ2-5	TRBV2	.	CASSKQGTGETQYF	TGTGCCAGCAGTAAACAGGGTACGGGGGAGACCCAGTACTTC
.	TRBJ1-5	TRBV27	.	CASSSLAGLGSNQPQHF	TGTGCCAGCAGTTCCTTAGCAGGGTTGGGGAGCAATCAGCCCCAGCATTTT
TRBD1	TRBJ1-2	TRBV7-2	.	CASSPTGVLGYTF	TGTGCCAGCAGCCCGACAGGGGTATTGGGCTACACCTTC
TRBD2	TRBJ2-7	TRBV5-4	.	CASSRTSPSGSYEQYF	TGTGCCAGCAGCCGGACTAGTCCCTCGGGCTCCTACGAGCAGTACTTC
TRBD2	TRBJ2-7	TRBV11-2	.	CASSLGGGRAPYEQYF	TGTGCCAGCAGCTTAGGAGGCGGGAGGGCCCCATACGAGCAGTACTTC
TRBD2	TRBJ2-1	TRBV18	.	CASSLLAGEGNEQFF	TGTGCCAGCTCACTACTAGCGGGAGAGGGGAATGAGCAGTTCTTC
.	TRBJ2-7	TRBV7-9	.	CASSLGRTYEQYF	TGTGCCAGCAGCTTAGGCAGAACCTACGAGCAGTACTTC
.	TRBJ2-7	TRBV6-1	once	CASSENLRAAYEQYF	TGTGCCAGCAGTGAAAATTTAAGAGCGGCCTACGAGCAGTACTTC
.	TRBJ1-4	TRBV28	.	CASSSGNEKLFF	TGTGCCAGCAGTTCCGGGAATGAAAAACTGTTTTTT
.	TRBJ2-5	TRBV11-2	.	CASSLGDETQYF	TGTGCCAGCAGCTTGGGGGATGAGACCCAGTACTTC
TRBD2	TRBJ2-7	TRBV4-1	.	CASSQTIVASGKYEQYF	TGCGCCAGCAGCCAAACAATAGTGGCTAGCGGCAAATACGAGCAGTACTTC
.	TRBJ2-7	TRBV6-5	.	CASSYSLAADSYEQYF	TGTGCCAGCAGTTACTCCTTGGCGGCAGATTCCTACGAGCAGTACTTC
TRBD1	TRBJ2-1	TRBV5-1	.	CASTHRGSYNEQFF	TGCGCCAGCACGCACAGGGGCTCCTACAATGAGCAGTTCTTC
TRBD2	TRBJ2-7	TRBV7-2	.	CASSLADGASGRGTYEQYF	TGTGCCAGCAGCTTAGCTGATGGGGCTAGCGGGAGAGGGACCTACGAGCAGTACTTC
TRBD1	TRBJ2-3	TRBV7-6	.	CASSPRQGRDDTDTQYF	TGTGCCAGCAGCCCACGACAGGGCCGGGACGATACAGATACGCAGTATTTT
.	TRBJ1-5	TRBV19	.	CASSIRRVDQPQHF	TGTGCCAGTAGTATCCGGCGGGTGGATCAGCCCCAGCATTTT
TRBD1	TRBJ2-2	TRBV2	.	CASRVDRGLGELFF	TGTGCCAGCAGGGTAGACAGGGGCCTCGGGGAGCTGTTTTTT
.	TRBJ1-2	TRBV10-3	.	CAISEIDRHYGYTF	TGTGCCATCAGTGAAATTGACAGGCACTATGGCTACACCTTC
TRBD1	TRBJ2-3	TRBV9	.	CASSVAGQGVRDTQYF	TGTGCCAGCAGCGTAGCGGGACAGGGGGTAAGAGATACGCAGTATTTT
TRBD1	TRBJ1-5	TRBV10-2	.	CASRGTGSSNQPQHF	TGCGCCAGCAGGGGGACAGGTTCGAGCAATCAGCCCCAGCATTTT